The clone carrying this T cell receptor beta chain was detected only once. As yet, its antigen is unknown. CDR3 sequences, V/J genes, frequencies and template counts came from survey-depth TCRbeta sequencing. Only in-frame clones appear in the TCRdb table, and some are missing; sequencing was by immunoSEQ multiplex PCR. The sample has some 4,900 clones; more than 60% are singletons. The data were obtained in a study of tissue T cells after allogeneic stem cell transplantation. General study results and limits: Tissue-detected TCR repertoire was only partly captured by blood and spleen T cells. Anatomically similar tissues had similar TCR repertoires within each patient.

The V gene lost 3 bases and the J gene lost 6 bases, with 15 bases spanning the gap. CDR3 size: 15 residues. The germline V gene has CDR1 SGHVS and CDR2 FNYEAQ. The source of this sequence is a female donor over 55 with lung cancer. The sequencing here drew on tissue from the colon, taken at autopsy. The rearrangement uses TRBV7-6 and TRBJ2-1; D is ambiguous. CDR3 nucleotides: TGTGCCAGCAGCTTGAGGCAGCCCCCTTTCAATGAGCAGTTCTTC. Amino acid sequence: CASSLRQPPFNEQFF.